This section outlines one TCR beta chain sequence together with its context. Its target is unknown. PCR employed 60 Vbeta and 13 Jbeta primers. Repertoires were generated with immunoSEQ multiplex PCR, while TCRdb's copy carries only in-frame clones and drops some. The sample includes 55,000 to 80,000 clones, 60% to 75% seen only once; the top ten take about a fifth. The data stem from a study of cytomegalovirus exposure and HLA in healthy donors. Across the whole study: Early on, a data release was issued that held about 85 million unique TCRs from HLA-typed donors.

CDR3 size: 15 residues. Germline V lookup: CDR1 KGHSY, CDR2 FQNENV. V was pared by 4 bases and J by 4 bases, with 6 bases of the junction left unmatched. Study-wide findings and caveats: Among TCR beta chains, those listed as cytomegalovirus-associated numbered over 150. Later work found most CMV-associated TCR beta chains apparently HLA-restricted.

The chain joins TRBV16 to TRBJ2-5; 10 positions match TRBD1. This clonotype was obtained from a man aged 40-55 years in good health and CMV-seropositive. Sequencing was performed on PBMCs. For the CDR3, the DNA is TGTGCCAGCAGCCCTCGACAGGGGGCTTCAGAGACCCAGTACTTC. Its translation is CASSPRQGASETQYF.